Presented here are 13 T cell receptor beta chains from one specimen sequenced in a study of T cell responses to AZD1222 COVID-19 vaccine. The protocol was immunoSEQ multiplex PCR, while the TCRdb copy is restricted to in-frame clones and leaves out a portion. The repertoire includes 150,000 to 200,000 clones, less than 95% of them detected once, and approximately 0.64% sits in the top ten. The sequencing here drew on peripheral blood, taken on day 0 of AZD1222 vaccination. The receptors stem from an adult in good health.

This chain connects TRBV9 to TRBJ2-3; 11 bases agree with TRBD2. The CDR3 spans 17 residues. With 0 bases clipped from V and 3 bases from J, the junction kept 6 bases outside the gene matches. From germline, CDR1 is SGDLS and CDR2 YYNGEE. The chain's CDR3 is CASSVDSGTSGTDTQYF. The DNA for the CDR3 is TGTGCCAGCAGCGTAGACTCCGGGACTAGCGGTACAGATACGCAGTATTTT.

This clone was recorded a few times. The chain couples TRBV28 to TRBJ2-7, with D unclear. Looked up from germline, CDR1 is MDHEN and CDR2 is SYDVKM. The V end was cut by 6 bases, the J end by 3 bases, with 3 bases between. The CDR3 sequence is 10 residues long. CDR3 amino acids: CASSRYEQYF. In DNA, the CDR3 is TGTGCCAGCAGCCGCTACGAGCAGTACTTC.

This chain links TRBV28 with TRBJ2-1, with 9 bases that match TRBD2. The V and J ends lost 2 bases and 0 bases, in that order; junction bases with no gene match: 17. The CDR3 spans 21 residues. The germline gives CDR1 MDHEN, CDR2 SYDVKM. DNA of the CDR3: TGTGCCAGCAGTTTACCGACTAGACTAGCGGACGTCTCGAGCTCCTACAATGAGCAGTTCTTC. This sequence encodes CASSLPTRLADVSSSYNEQFF.

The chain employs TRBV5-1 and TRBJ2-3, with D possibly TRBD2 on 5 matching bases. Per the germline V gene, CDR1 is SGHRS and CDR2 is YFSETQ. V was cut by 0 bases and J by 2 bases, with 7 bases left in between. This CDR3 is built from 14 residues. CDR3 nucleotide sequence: TGCGCCAGCAGCTTGGAGCGGAACACAGATACGCAGTATTTT. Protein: CASSLERNTDTQYF. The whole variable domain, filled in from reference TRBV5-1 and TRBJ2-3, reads KAGVTQTPRYLIKTRGQQVTLSCSPISGHRSVSWYQQTPGQGLQFLFEYFSETQRNKGNFPGRFSGRQFSNSRSEMNVSTLELGDSALYLCASSLERNTDTQYFGPGTRLTVL.

The CDR3 DNA is TGTGCCAGCAGCCCCCCAGGACACCGTCCGGAGCAGTTCTTC. Protein sequence: CASSPPGHRPEQFF. J is TRBJ2-1 and V is TRBV7-3, with D possibly TRBD1 on 5 matching bases. Germline lookup yields CDR1 SGHTA and CDR2 FQGTGA. V lost 5 bases and J 10 bases, leaving 18 bases between the germline ends. This CDR3 region has 14 residues.

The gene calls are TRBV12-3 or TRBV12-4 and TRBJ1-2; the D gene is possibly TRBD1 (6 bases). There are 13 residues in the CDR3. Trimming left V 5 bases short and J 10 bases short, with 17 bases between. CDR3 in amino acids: CASSVTGSSDYTF. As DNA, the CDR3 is TGTGCCAGCAGTGTAACAGGGAGCTCAGACTACACCTTC.

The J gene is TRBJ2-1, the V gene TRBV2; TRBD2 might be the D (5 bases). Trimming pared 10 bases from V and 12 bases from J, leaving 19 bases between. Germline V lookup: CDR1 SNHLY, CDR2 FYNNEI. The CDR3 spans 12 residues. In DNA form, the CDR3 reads TGTGCCACCTCACTAGGGCACGCTCGGCAGTTCTTC. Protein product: CATSLGHARQFF.

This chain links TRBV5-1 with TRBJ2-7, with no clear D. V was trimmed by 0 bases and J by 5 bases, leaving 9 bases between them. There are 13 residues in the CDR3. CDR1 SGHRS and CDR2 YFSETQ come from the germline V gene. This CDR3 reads CASSLASGDEQYF. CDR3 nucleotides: TGCGCCAGCAGCTTGGCAAGTGGAGACGAGCAGTACTTC.

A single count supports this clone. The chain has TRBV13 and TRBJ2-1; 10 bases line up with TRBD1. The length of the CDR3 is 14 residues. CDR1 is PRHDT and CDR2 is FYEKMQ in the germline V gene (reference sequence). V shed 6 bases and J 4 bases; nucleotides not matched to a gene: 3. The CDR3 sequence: CASSQGQGYNEQFF. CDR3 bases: TGTGCCAGCAGTCAGGGACAGGGGTACAATGAGCAGTTCTTC.

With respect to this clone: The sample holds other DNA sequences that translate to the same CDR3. The CDR3 DNA reads TGTGCCAGCAGCTTAGGTACGAGCCGAACCGGGGAGCTGTTTTTT. It translates to CASSLGTSRTGELFF. V is TRBV7-9 and J is TRBJ2-2; D ambiguous. Germline CDR1 is SEHNR and CDR2 is FQNEAQ (reference sequence). The CDR3 is 15 amino acids. V shed 1 base and J shed 5 bases, with 11 bases lying between them.

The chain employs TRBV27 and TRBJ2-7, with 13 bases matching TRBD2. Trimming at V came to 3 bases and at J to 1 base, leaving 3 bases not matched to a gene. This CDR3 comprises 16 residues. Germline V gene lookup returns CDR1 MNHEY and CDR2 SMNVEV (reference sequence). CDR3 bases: TGTGCCAGCAGTTTTCGACTAGCGGGAGGATCCTACGAGCAGTACTTC. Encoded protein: CASSFRLAGGSYEQYF.

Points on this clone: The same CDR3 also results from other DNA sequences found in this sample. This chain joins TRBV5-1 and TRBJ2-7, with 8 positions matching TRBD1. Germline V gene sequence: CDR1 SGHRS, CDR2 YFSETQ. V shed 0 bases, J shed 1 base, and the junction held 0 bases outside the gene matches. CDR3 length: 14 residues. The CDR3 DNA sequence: TGCGCCAGCAGCTTGGGGGACAGGTCCTACGAGCAGTACTTC. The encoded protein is CASSLGDRSYEQYF.

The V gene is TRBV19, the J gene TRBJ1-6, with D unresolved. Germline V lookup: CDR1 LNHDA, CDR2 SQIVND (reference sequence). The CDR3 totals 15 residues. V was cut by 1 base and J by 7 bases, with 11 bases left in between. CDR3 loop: CASSIGRTSNSPLHF. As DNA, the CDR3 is TGTGCCAGTAGTATAGGGAGGACCTCGAATTCACCCCTCCACTTT.